This TCR beta chain was observed in a study of T cells after yellow fever vaccination. The overall study: Preparation of fractions with low cell numbers was performed using SMART-Seq v4 Ultra Low Input. Overall study results and limits: The secondary response was weaker, and its peak arrived faster, on day 5 versus 15.

With respect to this clonotype: Its antigen remains unidentified.

The CDR3 has 19 residues. CDR1 and CDR2 from the germline V gene are LGHNA and YSLEER. Trimming at V came to 0 bases and at J to 5 bases, leaving 19 bases not matched to a gene. In making TCR cDNA, 5'RACE template switching added a universal primer site and UMIs to it. TCRdb analysed the 5' RACE reads with MiXCR anew, one entry per CDR3 protein. The sample has some 170,000 distinct CDR3 sequences, approximately 9.7% seen once. The genes are TRBV4-3 and TRBJ2-7; 7 bases are shared with TRBD2. The receptor was isolated from a man aged 18-30 years who received the YFV17D yellow fever vaccine. This specimen was CD8+ T cells sorted from PBMCs, taken 45 days after the yellow fever booster vaccination. Here the CDR3 reads CASSQDGPAGRDTLHEQYF. The CDR3 bases are TGCGCCAGCAGCCAAGATGGCCCGGCGGGGAGGGATACTTTACACGAGCAGTACTTC.